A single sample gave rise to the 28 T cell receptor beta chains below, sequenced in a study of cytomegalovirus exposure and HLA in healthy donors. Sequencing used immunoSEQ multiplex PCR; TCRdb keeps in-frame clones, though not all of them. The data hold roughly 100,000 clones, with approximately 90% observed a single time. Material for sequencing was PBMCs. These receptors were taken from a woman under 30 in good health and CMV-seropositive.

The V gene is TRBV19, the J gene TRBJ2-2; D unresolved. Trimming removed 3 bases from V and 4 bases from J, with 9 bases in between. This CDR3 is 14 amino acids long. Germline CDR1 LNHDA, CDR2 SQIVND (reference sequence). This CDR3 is CASSIRTFTGELFF. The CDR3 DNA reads TGTGCCAGTAGTATTCGAACTTTCACCGGGGAGCTGTTTTTT.

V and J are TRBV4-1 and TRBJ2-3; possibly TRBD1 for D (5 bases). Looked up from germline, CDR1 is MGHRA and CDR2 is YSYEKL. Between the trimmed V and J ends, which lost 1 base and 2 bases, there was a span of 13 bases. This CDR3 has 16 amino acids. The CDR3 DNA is TGCGCCAGCAGCCAAGTGGACATACTGGTCACAGATACGCAGTATTTT. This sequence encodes CASSQVDILVTDTQYF.

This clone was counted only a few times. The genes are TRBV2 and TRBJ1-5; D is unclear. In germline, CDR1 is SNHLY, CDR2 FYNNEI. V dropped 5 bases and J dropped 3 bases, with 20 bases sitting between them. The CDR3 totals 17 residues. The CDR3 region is CASSSTNSGSNNQPQHF. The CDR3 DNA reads TGTGCCAGCAGTTCGACAAATAGCGGCAGCAACAATCAGCCCCAGCATTTT.

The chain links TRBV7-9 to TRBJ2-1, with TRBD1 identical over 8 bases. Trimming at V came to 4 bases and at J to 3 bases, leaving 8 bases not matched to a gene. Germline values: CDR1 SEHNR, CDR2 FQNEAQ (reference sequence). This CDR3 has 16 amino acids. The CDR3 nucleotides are TGTGCCAGCAGCTCAGGACAGGGAATGGGCTACAATGAGCAGTTCTTC. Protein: CASSSGQGMGYNEQFF.

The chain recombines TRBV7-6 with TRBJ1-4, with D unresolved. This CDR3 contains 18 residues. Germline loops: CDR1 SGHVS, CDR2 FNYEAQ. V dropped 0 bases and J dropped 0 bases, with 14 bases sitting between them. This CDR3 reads CASSLAVTSETTNEKLFF. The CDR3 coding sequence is TGTGCCAGCAGCTTAGCGGTCACGTCAGAAACAACTAATGAAAAACTGTTTTTT.

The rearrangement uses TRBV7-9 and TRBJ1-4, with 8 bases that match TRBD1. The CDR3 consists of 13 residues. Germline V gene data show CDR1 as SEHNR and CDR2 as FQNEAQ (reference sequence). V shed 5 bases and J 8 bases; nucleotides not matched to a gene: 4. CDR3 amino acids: CASSRNRGEKLFF. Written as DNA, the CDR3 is TGTGCCAGCAGCCGTAACAGGGGGGAAAAACTGTTTTTT.

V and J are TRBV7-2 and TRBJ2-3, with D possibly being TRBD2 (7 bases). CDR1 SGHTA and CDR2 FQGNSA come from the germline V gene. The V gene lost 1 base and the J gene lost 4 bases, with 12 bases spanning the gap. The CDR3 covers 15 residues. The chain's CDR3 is CASSLEGGRADTQYF. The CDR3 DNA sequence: TGTGCCAGCAGCTTAGAGGGGGGGAGGGCAGATACGCAGTATTTT.

The CDR3, as DNA: TGTGCCAGCAGGGACAGGGGCTATGGCTACACCTTC. This encodes CASRDRGYGYTF. The rearrangement links TRBV6-1 to TRBJ1-2; 9 positions match TRBD1. CDR3 length equals 12 residues. Germline V lookup: CDR1 MNHNS, CDR2 SASEGT. Losses at the gene ends were 6 bases for V and 4 bases for J; bases not matched to a gene: 0.

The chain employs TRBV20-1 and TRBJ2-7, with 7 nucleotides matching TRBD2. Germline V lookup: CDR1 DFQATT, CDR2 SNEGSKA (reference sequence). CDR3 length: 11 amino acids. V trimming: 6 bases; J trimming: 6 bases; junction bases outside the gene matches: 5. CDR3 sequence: CSARSGVEQYV. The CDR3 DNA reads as TGCAGTGCGAGAAGCGGGGTCGAGCAGTACGTC.

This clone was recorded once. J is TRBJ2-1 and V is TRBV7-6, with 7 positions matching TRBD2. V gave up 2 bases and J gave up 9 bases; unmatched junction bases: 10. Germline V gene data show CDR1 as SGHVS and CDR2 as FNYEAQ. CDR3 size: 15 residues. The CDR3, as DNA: TGTGCCAGCAGCTTAAGTCCCGGGGGGATACGTGAGCAGTTCTTC. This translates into CASSLSPGGIREQFF.

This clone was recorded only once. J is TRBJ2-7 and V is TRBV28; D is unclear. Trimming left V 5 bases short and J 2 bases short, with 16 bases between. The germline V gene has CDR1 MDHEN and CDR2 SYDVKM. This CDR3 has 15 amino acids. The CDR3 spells CASSVSPSATYEQYF. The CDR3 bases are TGTGCCAGCAGTGTCTCCCCAAGTGCTACCTACGAGCAGTACTTC.

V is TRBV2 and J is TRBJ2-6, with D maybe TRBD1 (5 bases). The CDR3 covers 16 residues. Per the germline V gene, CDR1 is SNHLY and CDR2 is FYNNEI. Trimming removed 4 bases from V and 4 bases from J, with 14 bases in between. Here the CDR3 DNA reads TGTGCCAGCAGTGTGGGGCAGGGTCCCGGGGCCAACGTCCTGACTTTC. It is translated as CASSVGQGPGANVLTF.

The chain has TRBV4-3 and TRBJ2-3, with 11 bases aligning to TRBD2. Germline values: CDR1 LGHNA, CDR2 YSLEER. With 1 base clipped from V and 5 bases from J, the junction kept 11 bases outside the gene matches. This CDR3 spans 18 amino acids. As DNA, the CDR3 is TGCGCCAGCAGCCAAGGTAGCGGGGGGGCCTTTTTAGTAGATACGCAGTATTTT. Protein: CASSQGSGGAFLVDTQYF.

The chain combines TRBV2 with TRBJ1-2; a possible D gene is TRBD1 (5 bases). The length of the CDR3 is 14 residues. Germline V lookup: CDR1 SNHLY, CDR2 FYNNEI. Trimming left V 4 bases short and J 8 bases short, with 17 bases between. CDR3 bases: TGTGCCAGCAGTGTCGCGGAGACAGCGGGCGGCTACACCTTC. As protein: CASSVAETAGGYTF.

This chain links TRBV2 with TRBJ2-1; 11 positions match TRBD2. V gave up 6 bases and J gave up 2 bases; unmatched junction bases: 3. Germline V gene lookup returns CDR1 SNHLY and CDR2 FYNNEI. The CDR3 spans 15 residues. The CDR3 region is CASRQLAGAYNEQFF. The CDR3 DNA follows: TGTGCCAGCAGACAACTAGCGGGGGCCTACAATGAGCAGTTCTTC.

The DNA for the CDR3 is TGTGCCAGCACTGTAACGGACAGGCCACATCAGCCCCAGCATTTT. Protein sequence: CASTVTDRPHQPQHF. The chain carries TRBV6-5 and TRBJ1-5; 7 positions agree with TRBD1. V was clipped by 7 bases and J by 5 bases; unmatched bases: 11. CDR1 and CDR2 (germline): MNHEY, SVGAGI. CDR3 size: 15 residues.

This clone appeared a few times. For the CDR3, the DNA is TGTGCCACCAGCAGAGAGGGGCGTCGACAGCCCCAGCATTTT. It yields the protein CATSREGRRQPQHF. The chain recombines TRBV15 with TRBJ1-5, with D possibly TRBD1 on 5 matching bases. V was clipped by 0 bases and J by 7 bases, with 10 bases between them. The CDR3 has 14 residues. Germline V gene sequence: CDR1 LNHNV, CDR2 YYDKDF (reference sequence). Filled out from reference TRBV15 and TRBJ1-5, the complete variable domain reads DAMVIQNPRYQVTQFGKPVTLSCSQTLNHNVMYWYQQKSSQAPKLLFHYYDKDFNNEADTPDNFQSRRPNTSFCFLDIRSPGLGDTAMYLCATSREGRRQPQHFGDGTRLSIL.

CDR3 sequence: CASRGRGEQYF. The CDR3 nucleotides read TGTGCCAGCAGAGGGCGGGGCGAGCAGTACTTC. V is TRBV6-1 and J is TRBJ2-7, with a possible D match to TRBD2 (6 bases). CDR3 size: 11 residues. Looked up from germline, CDR1 is MNHNS and CDR2 is SASEGT. Trimming stripped 6 bases from V and 6 bases from J, with 9 bases between.

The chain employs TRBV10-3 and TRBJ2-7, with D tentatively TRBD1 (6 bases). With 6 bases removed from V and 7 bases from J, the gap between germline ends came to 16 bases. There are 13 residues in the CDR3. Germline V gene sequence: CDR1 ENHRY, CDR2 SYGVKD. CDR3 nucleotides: TGTGCCATCAGCGCTGAGGGACACCTAGAGCAGTACGTC. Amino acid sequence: CAISAEGHLEQYV.

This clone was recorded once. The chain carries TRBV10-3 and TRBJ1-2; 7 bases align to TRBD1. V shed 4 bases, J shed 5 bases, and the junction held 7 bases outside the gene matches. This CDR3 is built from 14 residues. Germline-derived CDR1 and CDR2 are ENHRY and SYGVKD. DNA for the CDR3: TGTGCCATCAGTGGGGGACAGAGAGATTATGGCTACACCTTC. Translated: CAISGGQRDYGYTF.

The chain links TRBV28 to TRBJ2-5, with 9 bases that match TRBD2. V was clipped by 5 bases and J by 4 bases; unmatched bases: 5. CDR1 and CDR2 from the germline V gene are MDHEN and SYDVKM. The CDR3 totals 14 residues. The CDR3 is CASSLSGSAETQYF. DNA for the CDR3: TGTGCCAGCAGTCTTAGCGGGAGCGCAGAGACCCAGTACTTC.

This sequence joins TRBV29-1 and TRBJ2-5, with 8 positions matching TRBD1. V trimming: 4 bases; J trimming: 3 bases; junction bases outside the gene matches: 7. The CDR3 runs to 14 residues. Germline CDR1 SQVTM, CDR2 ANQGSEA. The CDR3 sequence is CSVVGGQVKETQYF. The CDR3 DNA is TGCAGCGTTGTGGGGGGACAGGTAAAAGAGACCCAGTACTTC.

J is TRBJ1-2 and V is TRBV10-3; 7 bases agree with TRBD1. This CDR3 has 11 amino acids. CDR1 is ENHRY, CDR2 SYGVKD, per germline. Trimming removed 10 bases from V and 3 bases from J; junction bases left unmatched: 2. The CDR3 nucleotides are TGTGCCACACAGGGGCACTATGGCTACACCTTC. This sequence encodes CATQGHYGYTF.

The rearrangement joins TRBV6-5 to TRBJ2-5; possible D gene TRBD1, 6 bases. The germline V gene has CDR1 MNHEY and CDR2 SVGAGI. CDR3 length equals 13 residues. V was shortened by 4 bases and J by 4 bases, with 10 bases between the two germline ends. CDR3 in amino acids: CASSLGAPETQYF. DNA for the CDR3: TGTGCCAGCAGTTTGGGGGCCCCAGAGACCCAGTACTTC.

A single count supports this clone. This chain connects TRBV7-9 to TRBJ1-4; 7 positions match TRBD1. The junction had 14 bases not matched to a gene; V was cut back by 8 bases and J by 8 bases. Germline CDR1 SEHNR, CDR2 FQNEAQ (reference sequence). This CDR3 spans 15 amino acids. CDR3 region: CASGLQGSREEKLFF. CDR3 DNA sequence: TGTGCCAGCGGACTACAGGGGTCTCGTGAGGAAAAACTGTTTTTT.

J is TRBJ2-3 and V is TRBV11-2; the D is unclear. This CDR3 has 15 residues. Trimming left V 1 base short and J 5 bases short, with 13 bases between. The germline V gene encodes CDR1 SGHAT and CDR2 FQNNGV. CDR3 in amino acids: CASSLALLSGDTQYF. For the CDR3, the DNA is TGTGCCAGCAGCTTAGCCCTCCTATCCGGAGATACGCAGTATTTT.

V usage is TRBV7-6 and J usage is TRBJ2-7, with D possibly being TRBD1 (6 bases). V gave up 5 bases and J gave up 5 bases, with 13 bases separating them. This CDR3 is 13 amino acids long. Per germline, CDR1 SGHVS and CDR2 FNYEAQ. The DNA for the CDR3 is TGTGCCAGCAGCCAACAGGGTTATGACGAGCAGTACTTC. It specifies CASSQQGYDEQYF.

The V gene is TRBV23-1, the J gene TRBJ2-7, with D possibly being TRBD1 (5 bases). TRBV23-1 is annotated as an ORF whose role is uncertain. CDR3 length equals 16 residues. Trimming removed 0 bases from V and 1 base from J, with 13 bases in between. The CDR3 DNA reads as TGCGCCAGCAGTCAATCGACCGACGGACAATCCTACGAGCAGTACTTC. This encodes CASSQSTDGQSYEQYF.